This T cell receptor (beta chain) was sequenced in a study of T cell responses to AZD1222 COVID-19 vaccine. Study observations and caveats: Dominant CD4 TCR responses targeted spike regions 160-218 and 743-854. Repertoires in all cases were sampled only once the peak T cell response had passed. At baseline, seropositivity was found in only six or seven AZD1222 recipients. Epitopes outside B.1.351 and B.1.1.7 mutated regions reportedly drew nearly half of spike TCRs.

The CDR3 spans 14 residues. V trimming: 2 bases; J trimming: 15 bases; junction bases outside the gene matches: 13. Germline values: CDR1 SGHTA, CDR2 FQGNSA. As to this clone: Its antigen remains unknown.

Sequencing was performed with immunoSEQ multiplex PCR; in TCRdb, only in-frame clones are kept and a portion is missing. The sample yields 95,000 to 150,000 clones, about 90% seen once. The V gene is TRBV7-2, the J gene TRBJ2-4; 7 bases are a match to TRBD2. Sequenced here: peripheral blood, sampled 28 days after the second AZD1222 dose. The source of this sequence is an adult who received the AZD1222 COVID-19 vaccine. The CDR3 loop reads CASSLPFWEGEMYF. The CDR3 nucleotides read TGTGCCAGCAGCTTACCTTTTTGGGAGGGTGAGATGTACTTC.